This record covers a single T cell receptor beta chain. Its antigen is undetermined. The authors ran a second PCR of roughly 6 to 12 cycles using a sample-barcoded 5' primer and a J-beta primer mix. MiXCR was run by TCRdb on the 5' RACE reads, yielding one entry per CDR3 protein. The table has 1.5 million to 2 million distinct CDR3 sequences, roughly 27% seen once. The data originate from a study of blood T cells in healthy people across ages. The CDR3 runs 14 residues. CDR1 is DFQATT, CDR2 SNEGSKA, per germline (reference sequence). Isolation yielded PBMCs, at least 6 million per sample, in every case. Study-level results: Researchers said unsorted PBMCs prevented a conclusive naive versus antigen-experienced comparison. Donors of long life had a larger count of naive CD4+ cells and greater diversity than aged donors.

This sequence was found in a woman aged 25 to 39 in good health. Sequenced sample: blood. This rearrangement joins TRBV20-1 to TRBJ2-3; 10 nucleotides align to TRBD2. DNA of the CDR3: TGCAGCTTTAGCGGGGGGCCCTCCCATGGTACGCAGTATTTT. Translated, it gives CSFSGGPSHGTQYF.